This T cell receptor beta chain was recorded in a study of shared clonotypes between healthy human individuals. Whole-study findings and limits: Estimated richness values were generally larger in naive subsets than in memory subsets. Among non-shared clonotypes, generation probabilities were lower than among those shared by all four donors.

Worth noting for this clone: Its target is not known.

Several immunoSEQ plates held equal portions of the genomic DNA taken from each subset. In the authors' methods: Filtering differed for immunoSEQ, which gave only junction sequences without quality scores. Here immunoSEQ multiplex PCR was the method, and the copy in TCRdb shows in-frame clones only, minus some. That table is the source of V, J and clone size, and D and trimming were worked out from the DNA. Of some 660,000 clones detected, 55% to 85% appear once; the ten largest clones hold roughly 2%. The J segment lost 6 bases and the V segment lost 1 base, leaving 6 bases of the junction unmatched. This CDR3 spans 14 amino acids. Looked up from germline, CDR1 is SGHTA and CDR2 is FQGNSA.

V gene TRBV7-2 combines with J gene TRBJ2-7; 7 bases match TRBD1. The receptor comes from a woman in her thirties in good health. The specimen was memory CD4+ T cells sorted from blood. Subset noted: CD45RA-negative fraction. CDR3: CASSLDGTALEQYF. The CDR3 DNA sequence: TGTGCCAGCAGCTTAGACGGGACAGCTCTCGAGCAGTACTTC.